This record concerns one T cell receptor beta chain sequence. Here immunoSEQ multiplex PCR was the method, and the copy in TCRdb shows in-frame clones only, minus some. The sample gives around 130,000 clones, roughly nine tenths of which show up once; around 1.7% is in the top ten. The data derive from a study of T cells in localized non-small cell lung cancer. J gave up 3 bases and V 2 bases, and 6 bases lay outside the gene matches. Germline CDR1 and CDR2: SGHNT and YYREEE (reference sequence). This CDR3 has 15 amino acids. This TCR was sampled from an older female donor with stage I lung adenocarcinoma. Specimen: peripheral blood, collected before any cancer treatment. The rearrangement joins TRBV5-4 to TRBJ1-1, with 8 positions matching TRBD1. This chain's CDR3 is CASSFPQGAHTEAFF. The CDR3 region has the DNA TGTGCCAGCAGCTTCCCGCAGGGGGCGCACACTGAAGCTTTCTTT.